This TCR beta chain emerged from a study of blood T cells in healthy people across ages. Overall study results and limits: Relative to aged donors, long-lived donors carried more naive CD4+ cells and displayed higher diversity. Estimates drawn from one million T cells were deemed to understate diversity.

Primed by a sample-barcoded 5' primer and a J-beta primer mix, a second PCR proceeded for 7 to 11 cycles. Paired-end reads containing CDR3 totaled no fewer than 2.5 million for each sample. TCRdb passed the 5' RACE reads through MiXCR, listing each CDR3 protein once. The sample holds 600,000 or so distinct CDR3 sequences, roughly 31% seen once. The V gene lost 6 bases and the J gene lost 7 bases, with 16 bases spanning the gap. The CDR3 is made up of 14 amino acids. The germline V gene has CDR1 SNHLY and CDR2 FYNNEI. This clonotype was seen more than once but under ten times. Its specificity is unknown.

Sequences were obtained from blood. The TCR sequence derives from an elderly woman in good health. The J gene is TRBJ1-5, the V gene TRBV2; D may be TRBD1 (6 bases). The CDR3 DNA reads TGTGCCAGCAGGGACACCAGGGGAGGACAGCCCCAGCATTTT. It specifies CASRDTRGGQPQHF. The full variable domain, completed using reference TRBV2 and TRBJ1-5, is EPEVTQTPSHQVTQMGQEVILRCVPISNHLYFYWYRQILGQKVEFLVSFYNNEISEKSEIFDDQFSVERPDGSNFTLKIRSTKLEDSAMYFCASRDTRGGQPQHFGDGTRLSIL.